A selection of T cell receptor beta chains follows, all from one sample in a study of OX40 agonist ivuxolimab in advanced cancers. Assay: immunoSEQ multiplex PCR; the TCRdb copy retains only in-frame clones and omits some. Of roughly 71,000 clones detected, roughly 80% appear once; the ten largest clones hold 1.6%. The sequencing used CD4+ or CD8+ T cells sorted from blood, collected in a trial of the OX40 agonist ivuxolimab. The receptors stem from an adult with an advanced solid tumor such as melanoma, head and neck, liver or kidney cancer. Both conserved end residues are part of each CDR3. A D gene is named only where the DNA matches it firmly. Clone sizes are given selectively: once, few, many, or a class where the clone is expanded.

d_gene	abundance	v_gene	j_gene	CDR3aa	CDR3nt
TRBD2	.	TRBV5-1	TRBJ2-2	CASSPTSGVVGELFF	TGCGCCAGCAGCCCCACTAGCGGGGTAGTTGGGGAGCTGTTTTTT
.	once	TRBV19	TRBJ2-5	CASNRDGGTETQYF	TGTGCCAGTAACCGAGACGGGGGAACAGAGACCCAGTACTTC
.	.	TRBV5-8	TRBJ2-5	CASSSTPTETQYF	TGTGCCAGCAGCTCGACCCCGACAGAGACCCAGTACTTC
.	once	TRBV11-2	TRBJ1-2	CASNNLGGQFYGYTF	TGTGCCAGCAACAACTTAGGAGGGCAGTTCTATGGCTACACCTTC
TRBD1	few	TRBV5-1	TRBJ2-3	CASSLQGAGTDTQYF	TGCGCCAGCAGCTTACAGGGGGCCGGCACAGATACGCAGTATTTT
.	.	TRBV15	TRBJ2-5	CATSRGPSRNGETQYF	TGTGCCACCAGCCGTGGACCCTCCAGGAACGGAGAGACCCAGTACTTC
.	.	TRBV7-9	TRBJ1-6	CASSLSVDSPLHF	TGTGCCAGCAGCTTGAGCGTAGATTCACCCCTCCACTTT
.	once	TRBV15	TRBJ2-3	CATSRGEGTDTQYF	TGTGCCACCAGCAGAGGAGAGGGCACAGATACGCAGTATTTT
.	.	TRBV11-2	TRBJ1-1	CASSSQTTNTEAFF	TGTGCCAGCAGCTCCCAGACAACGAACACTGAAGCTTTCTTT
TRBD1	medium-sized	TRBV30	TRBJ1-1	CACDRGIGTEAFF	TGTGCCTGTGACAGGGGAATAGGCACTGAAGCTTTCTTT
.	.	TRBV10-3	TRBJ1-2	CATSLQQSGGYTF	TGTGCCACGTCCCTCCAGCAGTCGGGTGGCTACACCTTC
.	.	TRBV6-1	TRBJ1-5	CASSEVRGSNQPQHF	TGTGCCAGCAGTGAAGTACGGGGCAGCAATCAGCCCCAGCATTTT
TRBD2	.	TRBV5-1	TRBJ2-5	CASSRLPRGAGETQYF	TGCGCCAGCAGCCGCCTCCCGCGGGGGGCCGGGGAGACCCAGTACTTC
.	.	TRBV7-6	TRBJ2-5	CASSFGNLETQYF	TGTGCCAGCAGCTTTGGTAATCTGGAGACCCAGTACTTC
.	.	TRBV28	TRBJ2-7	CASSIDRLPYEQYF	TGTGCCAGCAGCATAGACAGGCTCCCCTACGAGCAGTACTTC
.	.	TRBV4-1	TRBJ2-1	CASSQVTHPFGNEQFF	TGCGCCAGCAGCCAAGTGACTCACCCTTTTGGGAATGAGCAGTTCTTC
.	few	TRBV29-1	TRBJ2-1	CSVVVLAKGRNEQFF	TGCAGCGTTGTCGTTTTAGCGAAGGGAAGGAATGAGCAGTTCTTC
.	once	TRBV19	TRBJ2-4	CASSKGNIQYF	TGTGCCAGTAGTAAGGGAAACATTCAGTACTTC
.	few	TRBV19	TRBJ1-5	CASSPIPILDRSNQPQHF	TGTGCCAGTAGTCCTATTCCAATCCTTGACAGAAGCAATCAGCCCCAGCATTTT
TRBD1	few	TRBV6-1	TRBJ1-5	CASRIDRGRNQPQHF	TGTGCCAGCAGGATCGACAGGGGTCGGAATCAGCCCCAGCATTTT
TRBD2	.	TRBV5-1	TRBJ2-7	CASSLSRLAGLRHEQYF	TGCGCCAGCAGCTTGAGCAGACTAGCGGGGTTAAGGCACGAGCAGTACTTC
.	once	TRBV5-6	TRBJ1-5	CASSYAGTPHQPQHF	TGTGCCAGCAGCTATGCCGGGACCCCACATCAGCCCCAGCATTTT
TRBD2	once	TRBV7-9	TRBJ2-7	CASSSILFGRDDEQYF	TGTGCCAGCAGCTCCATTCTTTTCGGGAGGGACGACGAGCAGTACTTC
TRBD2	.	TRBV7-3	TRBJ2-5	CASSLGSGGLKETQYF	TGTGCCAGCAGCTTAGGTAGCGGGGGGCTGAAAGAGACCCAGTACTTC
.	.	TRBV7-9	TRBJ1-4	CASSPSRVGEKLFF	TGTGCCAGCAGCCCGAGTAGGGTGGGAGAAAAACTGTTTTTT
TRBD2	.	TRBV5-1	TRBJ2-3	CASSLGASGVGDTQYF	TGCGCCAGCAGCTTGGGGGCTAGCGGAGTGGGAGATACGCAGTATTTT
.	.	TRBV7-3	TRBJ2-1	CASSNYYAGSYNEQFF	TGTGCCAGCAGCAATTACTATGCCGGCTCCTACAATGAGCAGTTCTTC
.	.	TRBV6-5	TRBJ1-6	CASSIVPLRSPLHF	TGTGCCAGCAGTATAGTTCCTCTGCGATCACCCCTCCACTTT
.	.	TRBV5-1	TRBJ2-3	CASSGPGADTQYF	TGCGCCAGCAGCGGCCCGGGAGCAGATACGCAGTATTTT
.	.	TRBV9	TRBJ2-7	CASSVAGFSYEQYF	TGTGCCAGCAGCGTAGCTGGGTTTTCCTACGAGCAGTACTTC
.	once	TRBV10-3	TRBJ1-2	CAISESAGVGGYTF	TGTGCCATCAGTGAGTCAGCAGGGGTCGGTGGCTACACCTTC
.	.	TRBV25-1	TRBJ1-1	CASSEVGMNTEAFF	TGTGCCAGCAGTGAGGTCGGAATGAACACTGAAGCTTTCTTT
.	many	TRBV6-1	TRBJ1-5	CASSEAGGNQPQHF	TGTGCCAGCAGTGAAGCTGGAGGAAATCAGCCCCAGCATTTT
.	.	TRBV10-3	TRBJ2-3	CAISGRSGESDTQYF	TGTGCCATCAGTGGTAGGTCGGGAGAATCAGATACGCAGTATTTT
TRBD1	.	TRBV14	TRBJ1-2	CASSQDSYTGGGRVNGSTNYGYTF	TGTGCCAGCAGCCAAGATAGTTATACAGGGGGCGGACGAGTAAACGGGTCCACTAACTATGGCTACACCTTC
.	.	TRBV19	TRBJ2-7	CASRRSHKIGGYYEQYF	TGTGCCAGTCGACGCAGCCATAAAATCGGCGGCTACTACGAGCAGTACTTC
TRBD1	few	TRBV11-3	TRBJ2-7	CASSLETGGSYEQYF	TGTGCCAGCAGCTTAGAGACAGGGGGGTCCTACGAGCAGTACTTC
.	.	TRBV5-6	TRBJ1-2	CASSYRADYGYTF	TGTGCCAGCAGCTACAGGGCCGACTATGGCTACACCTTC
TRBD2	.	TRBV5-1	TRBJ2-5	CASSLAPAGGQETQYF	TGCGCCAGCAGCTTGGCACCAGCGGGGGGTCAAGAGACCCAGTACTTC
.	.	TRBV9	TRBJ1-2	CASSVGDSAGYTF	TGTGCCAGCAGCGTAGGGGATTCGGCTGGCTACACCTTC
.	.	TRBV9	TRBJ2-3	CASSPPWGTDTQYF	TGTGCCAGCAGCCCCCCCTGGGGCACAGATACGCAGTATTTT
TRBD2	.	TRBV9	TRBJ2-1	CASSPTSGTFDEQFF	TGTGCCAGCAGCCCCACTAGCGGGACATTCGATGAGCAGTTCTTC
.	.	TRBV7-9	TRBJ2-3	CASSRSGDSTDTQYF	TGTGCCAGCAGTCGTAGCGGAGATAGCACAGATACGCAGTATTTT
TRBD1	.	TRBV7-9	TRBJ2-2	CASSRGFGTEGVGIRELFF	TGTGCCAGCAGTAGGGGGTTTGGGACAGAAGGCGTCGGGATCCGGGAGCTGTTTTTT
TRBD1	.	TRBV5-4	TRBJ1-2	CASSPPTGAGYTF	TGTGCCAGCAGCCCCCCGACAGGGGCTGGCTACACCTTC
TRBD1	.	TRBV5-6	TRBJ2-7	CASSPGQGAVQF	TGTGCCAGCAGCCCAGGACAGGGGGCCGTACAATTC
.	.	TRBV7-2	TRBJ1-1	CASTPEQNTEAFF	TGTGCCAGCACCCCCGAACAGAACACTGAAGCTTTCTTT
TRBD2	.	TRBV5-1	TRBJ2-7	CASSPSGIAYEQYF	TGCGCCAGCAGCCCGAGCGGGATCGCCTACGAGCAGTACTTC